This entry is about one T cell receptor (beta chain). No antigen is known for it. CDR3-region Arm-PCR and iRepertoire HTBI primers produced the TCR beta libraries. TCRdb re-analysed the multiplex PCR reads in MiXCR, keeping a single row per CDR3 protein. Here the sample spans a few hundred thousand distinct CDR3 sequences, 16% being singletons. Time point here: newly diagnosed GD, antithyroid drugs for less than 3 months. The TCR library was made from RNA extracted from PBMCs. The data originate from a study of regulatory T cells in long-lasting Graves disease. Whole-study findings and limits: Persistent Graves' cases showed lower TCR diversity than newly diagnosed cases. Exclusively peripheral blood, rather than thyroid tissue, was studied.

This CDR3 region has 12 residues. CDR1 MNHEY and CDR2 SVGEGT come from the germline V gene. V lost 7 bases to trimming and J lost 6 bases, with 10 bases between them. This same sample was also part of a study on T cells in Graves' hyperthyroidism and ophthalmopathy. That source adds: The HTBI primer set served for first-round RT-PCR of the TCR CDR3.

The sample in question was peripheral blood mononuclear cells (PBMCs), obtained at new diagnosis, from a patient treated with antithyroid drugs. This clonotype originated in a woman aged 18-35 years with Graves disease. The chain links TRBV6-2 or TRBV6-3 to TRBJ2-1, with unresolved D. The CDR3 bases are TGTGCCAGCAAGGCGCGAGGCAATGAGCAGTTCTTC. Its protein is CASKARGNEQFF.